This T cell receptor beta chain was retrieved from a study of vaccination and CD4 T cells after COVID-19. Study results and caveats: The median proportion of reactive clones detected only post-vaccination in convalescent patients was roughly 90%. SARS-CoV-2-reactive clonotypes rose nonsignificantly, with the median going from about 20 to 38. Convalescent patients displayed spike mono-reactivity in 304 of 307 vaccine-specific clones.

Cultured CD4+ T cell DNA was sequenced using the Oncomine TCR Beta short-read assay. TCRdb reprocessed the PCR reads with MiXCR, giving one entry per CDR3 protein. The repertoire has under 25,000 distinct CDR3 sequences, 35% of them found once; the top ten carry around 8.2%. Germline lookup yields CDR1 SGHVS and CDR2 FQNEAQ. The CDR3 has 17 residues. With 3 bases clipped from V and 4 bases from J, the junction kept 12 bases outside the gene matches. Time point reported: late sampling 161 to 241 days after vaccination in three convalescent patients. The treatment here: roughly 11-day PBMC culture with coronavirus spike peptide pools or control peptides (ViraFEST assay). After roughly nine days of culture, CD4+ T cells were negatively selected. A note on this clonotype: Its matching antigen is unknown.

The sequence was collected from a human donor who had recovered from COVID-19. The sample was CD4+ T cells from blood, cultured in vitro, taken about 7 months after SARS-CoV-2 vaccination. V usage is TRBV7-8 and J usage is TRBJ1-1, with 9 bases identical to TRBD1. CDR3 sequence: CASSLGQGSVLFTEAFF. DNA for the CDR3: TGTGCCAGCAGCTTGGGACAGGGCTCGGTCTTATTCACTGAAGCTTTCTTT.